A selection of T cell receptor beta chains follows, all from one sample in a study of Ad26.COV2.S vaccination and SARS-CoV-2 variants. Measured with immunoSEQ multiplex PCR; TCRdb has only the in-frame clones, and not every one. The table includes approximately 280,000 clones, about 87% detected once. Sample: peripheral blood, taken in a trial of Ad26.COV2.S vaccine versus placebo. Every receptor here comes from a person between 18 and 65 years old who received the Ad26.COV2.S COVID-19 vaccine or a placebo. Both conserved end residues are part of each CDR3. Fields, in order: clone size, J gene, D gene, V gene, CDR3 DNA, CDR3 protein. D genes are given only for firm matches. For some rows the clone size is stated as once, few or many, or as a class when expanded; others skip it.

>.|TRBJ2-2|.|TRBV19
TGTGCCAGTAGTATATTGTCAGGGGAGACCGGGGAGCTGTTTTTT
CASSILSGETGELFF
>.|TRBJ2-2|TRBD1|TRBV5-6
TGTGCCAGCAGCTTAGGGACAGGGGGCAGGACCGGGGAGCTGTTTTTT
CASSLGTGGRTGELFF
>.|TRBJ2-7|TRBD2|TRBV24-1
TGTGCCACGACAGAGACTAGCGGGGCCCCTCACTACGAGCAGTACTTC
CATTETSGAPHYEQYF
>.|TRBJ1-1|.|TRBV5-5
TGTGCCAGCAGCTTGATAGGTTCGGGGGCAGGGACGAACACTGAAGCTTTCTTT
CASSLIGSGAGTNTEAFF
>.|TRBJ1-2|TRBD1|TRBV9
TGTGCCAGCAGCGAGGGGACAGGCCCGAACTATGGCTACACCTTC
CASSEGTGPNYGYTF
>once|TRBJ1-5|.|TRBV21-1
TGTGCCAGCAGCAAATGTACAGGAAGCAATCAGCCCCAGCATTTT
CASSKCTGSNQPQHF
>once|TRBJ2-3|TRBD1|TRBV5-8
TGTGCCAGCACACCGACAGGGGCAGATACGCAGTATTTT
CASTPTGADTQYF
>.|TRBJ2-3|.|TRBV19
TGTGCCAGTAGTGGCTTTAGCGGAATCACAGATACGCAGTATTTT
CASSGFSGITDTQYF
>.|TRBJ2-1|.|TRBV15
TGTGCCACCAGCAGAGGTCAGGAGACCTACAATGAGCAGTTCTTC
CATSRGQETYNEQFF
>few|TRBJ2-1|.|TRBV28
TGTGCCAGCAGCCCAAATTCTGAGGGATCTTACAATGAGCAGTTCTTC
CASSPNSEGSYNEQFF
>.|TRBJ2-1|TRBD1|TRBV5-1
TGCGCCAGCAGCCTAGGGACAGGGGAATACAATGAGCAGTTCTTC
CASSLGTGEYNEQFF
>.|TRBJ2-5|.|TRBV7-6
TGTGCCAGCAGCCCAGCCGGAATGGGCAGAGAGACCCAGTACTTC
CASSPAGMGRETQYF
>.|TRBJ1-4|.|TRBV18
TGTGCCAGCTCACCACAGGGAGGGGGTGAAAAACTGTTTTTT
CASSPQGGGEKLFF
>.|TRBJ2-7|TRBD2|TRBV6-5
TGTGCCAGCAGCCCCCTTGGGACTAGCGGGACCGAGCAGTACTTC
CASSPLGTSGTEQYF
>.|TRBJ1-5|.|TRBV11-2
TGTGCCAGCAGCCCCTATGGTAGCAATCAGCCCCAGCATTTT
CASSPYGSNQPQHF
>.|TRBJ2-7|.|TRBV6-5
TGTGCCAGCAGTCCCTCCTACGAGCAGTACTTC
CASSPSYEQYF
>.|TRBJ1-4|.|TRBV19
TGTGCCAGTAGCAGAGACTACAGCACTACTAATGAAAAACTGTTTTTT
CASSRDYSTTNEKLFF
>.|TRBJ1-4|TRBD1|TRBV6-2/TRBV6-3
TGTGCCAGCAGTTACTCGAGGGAGGGGGCGAAGGTTGGAACTAATGAAAAACTGTTTTTT
CASSYSREGAKVGTNEKLFF
>.|TRBJ1-1|TRBD1|TRBV19
TGTGCCAGTAGTATAGATGGGACAGGGGAAGCTTTCTTT
CASSIDGTGEAFF
>few|TRBJ2-1|.|TRBV6-2/TRBV6-3
TGTGCCAGCAGTTACATCGGTCGGGGGGCCCTCATCAATGAGCAGTTCTTC
CASSYIGRGALINEQFF
>.|TRBJ2-6|.|TRBV19
TGTGCCAGTAGTATCCCACTCTCTGGGGCCAACGTCCTGACTTTC
CASSIPLSGANVLTF
>.|TRBJ2-5|TRBD2|TRBV7-7
TGTGCCAGCAGCTCCCTAGCGGGAGCCCAAGAGACCCAGTACTTC
CASSSLAGAQETQYF
>once|TRBJ2-1|.|TRBV29-1
TGCAGCGTGGGACCACAGACCTACAATGAGCAGTTCTTC
CSVGPQTYNEQFF
>.|TRBJ1-6|TRBD1|TRBV7-2
TGTGCCAGCAGCTTAGCGAAGGGACAGACGCCTAATTCACCCCTCCACTTT
CASSLAKGQTPNSPLHF
>few|TRBJ1-1|.|TRBV20-1
TGCAGTGCTAGAGTGAACACTGAAGCTTTCTTT
CSARVNTEAFF
>.|TRBJ1-2|.|TRBV10-2
TGCGCCAGCAGTGACAGCGTAAACTATGGCTACACCTTC
CASSDSVNYGYTF
>.|TRBJ2-7|TRBD2|TRBV5-4
TGTGCCAGCAGCCCGGGGACTAGCGGGAGCTCCTACGAGCAGTACTTC
CASSPGTSGSSYEQYF
>.|TRBJ2-6|.|TRBV9
TGTGCCAGCAGCGTAGAACAATACTCTGGGGCCAACGTCCTGACTTTC
CASSVEQYSGANVLTF
>.|TRBJ2-7|TRBD2|TRBV3-1/TRBV3-2
TGTGCCAGCAGCCAAGATCTTGGCAATAGCGGGAGGATCTACGAGCAGTACTTC
CASSQDLGNSGRIYEQYF
>.|TRBJ2-7|TRBD2|TRBV3-1/TRBV3-2
TGTGCCAGCAGCCAACACACCGGACTAGCGGCCTCCTACGAGCAGTACTTC
CASSQHTGLAASYEQYF
>.|TRBJ2-1|.|TRBV7-2
TGTGCCAGCAGAACCCCTACTAGGACCAATGAGCAGTTCTTC
CASRTPTRTNEQFF
>.|TRBJ1-1|TRBD1|TRBV19
TGTGCCAGTAGAGGGGGACAGAGCGGGAACACTGAAGCTTTCTTT
CASRGGQSGNTEAFF
>.|TRBJ2-1|TRBD2|TRBV5-5
TGTGCCAGCAGCGCTAGCGGGAGCTCCTACAATGAGCAGTTCTTC
CASSASGSSYNEQFF
>.|TRBJ1-1|.|TRBV6-5
TGTGCCACCGAACGAGCGAACACTGAAGCTTTCTTT
CATERANTEAFF
>once|TRBJ2-3|TRBD1|TRBV7-8
TGTGCCAGCAGCTTAGACCGGGACAGGGCCACAGATACGCAGTATTTT
CASSLDRDRATDTQYF
>.|TRBJ2-2|.|TRBV12-3/TRBV12-4
TGTGCCAGCAGTAAGGGGGGCGGCGGGGAGCTGTTTTTT
CASSKGGGGELFF
>.|TRBJ2-3|TRBD1|TRBV29-1
TGCAGCGTTGAAAGAGGACAGGGCTTTTCTAGCACAGATACGCAGTATTTT
CSVERGQGFSSTDTQYF
>.|TRBJ2-1|.|TRBV7-9
TGTGCCATTACAATGCCCAAAGAGCAGTTCTTC
CAITMPKEQFF
>.|TRBJ2-7|TRBD2|TRBV5-4
TGTGCCAGCAGCTTGGACGGGACTAGCGGGAGAGGCAACGAGCAGTACTTC
CASSLDGTSGRGNEQYF
>.|TRBJ2-1|.|TRBV5-1
TGCGCCAGCAGCTCCGCGATAGGGGGTTCGGGTGAGCAGTTCTTC
CASSSAIGGSGEQFF
>.|TRBJ1-2|.|TRBV6-5
TGTGCCAGCAGTCCCAGGGTATTCGGCTACACCTTC
CASSPRVFGYTF
>.|TRBJ1-1|.|TRBV5-6
TGTGCCAGCAGCTTGGCGGGACTGAAAGCTTTCTTT
CASSLAGLKAFF
>.|TRBJ1-1|.|TRBV3-1/TRBV3-2
TGTGCCAGCAGCCGAGCGGGACCTACGAACACTGAAGCTTTCTTT
CASSRAGPTNTEAFF
>.|TRBJ1-5|.|TRBV19
TGTGCCAGTAGGGGGAGGCTCGCTGGCGCTGGGGGTAATCAGCCCCAGCATTTT
CASRGRLAGAGGNQPQHF
>.|TRBJ2-7|.|TRBV5-1
TGCGCCAGCAGCCCATCGTCTAGCTACGAGCAGTACTTC
CASSPSSSYEQYF
>.|TRBJ2-5|.|TRBV5-1
TGCGCCAGCAGCTTGGCCAGGGGCCAAGAGACCCAGTACTTC
CASSLARGQETQYF